This T cell receptor (beta chain) was sequenced during a study of Tregs in tolerant kidney transplant recipients. The germline V gene encodes CDR1 SGHVS and CDR2 FQNEAQ. Trimming removed 5 bases from V and 7 bases from J, with 23 bases in between. This CDR3 is built from 16 residues. TCRdb keeps only in-frame clones here, not all; method: immunoSEQ multiplex PCR. There are 80,000 or so clones in the sample; 90% to 95% occur only once, and about 1.4% lies in the top ten. Recipients received nonmyeloablative bone marrow transplants from related graft donors, with transient mixed chimerism. Unstimulated Tregs (CD4+CD25+CD127-) and CD4+CD25- non-Tregs were sorted from PBMCs. Points from the study as a whole: Some patients' samples used different primers over time, so nucleotide sequences weren't comparable. Donor-specific Treg expansion exceeded global Treg expansion in tolerant patients, suggesting antigen drive.

Comment on this clone: The antigen remains undetermined.

The source was CD4+ T cells from blood (PBMCs), collected 24 months after the transplant. This sequence originates from a human patient who received a combined kidney and bone marrow transplant. Some T cells may be transferred from the graft donor. The chain employs TRBV7-8 and TRBJ1-1; D unclear. Written as DNA, the CDR3 is TGTGCCAGCAGCCCTAAGGTCCTGCTACACCGGGGTGAAGCTTTCTTT. Translating gives CASSPKVLLHRGEAFF.